This T cell receptor (beta chain) was documented in a study of blood T cell repertoires in COVID-19. Study at large: PBMCs, B-cell-depleted T cells, or T cells were the source of the cDNA or gDNA that made up the material.

This CDR3 region has 13 residues. Germline CDR1 is SNHLY and CDR2 is FYNNEI. V was pared by 4 bases and J by 5 bases, with 11 bases between. How the authors handled the data: Amplification with reference gene primers provided the estimates of nucleated cell counts. Assay used: immunoSEQ multiplex PCR; TCRdb lists only in-frame clones, some missing. V and J calls and clone size are as listed in that table; D and trimming were resolved from the DNA. Of tens of thousands of clones listed, about nine tenths were seen once; the top ten hold roughly 8%. Sequencing input: peripheral blood. This TCR was recovered from a man younger than 45 with acute or convalescent COVID-19. The rearrangement uses TRBV2 and TRBJ1-1; tentatively, D is TRBD1 (5 bases). In DNA form, the CDR3 reads TGTGCCAGCAGTGTGGGGGGGTGGACTGAAGCTTTCTTT. Translating gives CASSVGGWTEAFF. Full variable domain (missing parts from reference TRBV2 and TRBJ1-1): EPEVTQTPSHQVTQMGQEVILRCVPISNHLYFYWYRQILGQKVEFLVSFYNNEISEKSEIFDDQFSVERPDGSNFTLKIRSTKLEDSAMYFCASSVGGWTEAFFGQGTRLTVV.